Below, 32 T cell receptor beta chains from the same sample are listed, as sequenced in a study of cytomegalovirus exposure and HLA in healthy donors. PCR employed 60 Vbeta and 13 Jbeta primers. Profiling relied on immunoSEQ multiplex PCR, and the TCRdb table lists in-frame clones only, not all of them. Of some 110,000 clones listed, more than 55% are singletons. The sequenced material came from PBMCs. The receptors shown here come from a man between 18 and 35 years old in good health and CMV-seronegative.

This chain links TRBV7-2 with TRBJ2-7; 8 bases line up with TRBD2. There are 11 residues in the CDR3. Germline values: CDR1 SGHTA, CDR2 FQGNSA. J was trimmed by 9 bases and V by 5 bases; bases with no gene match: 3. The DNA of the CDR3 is TGTGCCAGCAGCCAGACTAGCGTGCAGTACTTC. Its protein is CASSQTSVQYF.

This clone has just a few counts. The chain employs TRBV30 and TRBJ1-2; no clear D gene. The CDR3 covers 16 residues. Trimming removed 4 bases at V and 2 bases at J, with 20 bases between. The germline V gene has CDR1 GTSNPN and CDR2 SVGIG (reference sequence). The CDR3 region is CAWITAGRGLNYGYTF. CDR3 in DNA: TGTGCCTGGATAACCGCCGGTCGCGGACTAAACTATGGCTACACCTTC.

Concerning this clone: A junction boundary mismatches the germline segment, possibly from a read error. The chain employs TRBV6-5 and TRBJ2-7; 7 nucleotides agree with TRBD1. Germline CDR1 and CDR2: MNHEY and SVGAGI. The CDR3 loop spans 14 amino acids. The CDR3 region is CASSDSDRDYEQYF. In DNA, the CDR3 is TGTGCCAGCAGTGACTCTGACAGGGATTACGAGCAGTACTTC.

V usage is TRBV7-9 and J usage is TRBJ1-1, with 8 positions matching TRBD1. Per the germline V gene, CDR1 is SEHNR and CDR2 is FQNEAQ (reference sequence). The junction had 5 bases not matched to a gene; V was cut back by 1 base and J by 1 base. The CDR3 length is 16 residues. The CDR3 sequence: CASSLGIGTGNTEAFF. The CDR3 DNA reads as TGTGCCAGCAGCTTAGGTATTGGGACAGGGAACACTGAAGCTTTCTTT.

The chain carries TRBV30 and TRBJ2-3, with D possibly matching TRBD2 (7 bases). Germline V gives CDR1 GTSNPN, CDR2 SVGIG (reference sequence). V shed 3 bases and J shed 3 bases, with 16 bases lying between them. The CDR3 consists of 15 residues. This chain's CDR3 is CAWSTRGAWTDTQYF. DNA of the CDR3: TGTGCCTGGAGCACTCGGGGGGCTTGGACAGATACGCAGTATTTT.

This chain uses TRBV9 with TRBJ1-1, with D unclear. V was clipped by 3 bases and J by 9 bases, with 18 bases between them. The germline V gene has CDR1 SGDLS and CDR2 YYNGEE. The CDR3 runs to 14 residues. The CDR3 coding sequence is TGTGCCAGCAGCGAGGGAGACAACTTCCCAAAAGCTTTCTTT. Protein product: CASSEGDNFPKAFF.

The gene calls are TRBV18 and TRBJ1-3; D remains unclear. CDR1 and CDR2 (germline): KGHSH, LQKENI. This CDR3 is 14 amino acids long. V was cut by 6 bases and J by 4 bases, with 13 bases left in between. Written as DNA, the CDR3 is TGTGCCAGCTCCGCCGCGGGGATCGGAAACACCATATATTTT. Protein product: CASSAAGIGNTIYF.

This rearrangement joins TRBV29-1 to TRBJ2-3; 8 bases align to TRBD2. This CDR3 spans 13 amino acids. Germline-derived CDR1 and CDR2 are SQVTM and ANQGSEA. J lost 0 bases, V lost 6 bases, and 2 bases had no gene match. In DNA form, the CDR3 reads TGCAGCGTGCGGGGGGACAGCACAGATACGCAGTATTTT. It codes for CSVRGDSTDTQYF.

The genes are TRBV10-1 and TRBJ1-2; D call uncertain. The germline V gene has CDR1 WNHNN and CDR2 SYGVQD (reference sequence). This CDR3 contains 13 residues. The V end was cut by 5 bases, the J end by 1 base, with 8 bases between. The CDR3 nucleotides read TGCGCCAGCAGTAGAGCTCTTAACTATGGCTACACCTTC. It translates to CASSRALNYGYTF.

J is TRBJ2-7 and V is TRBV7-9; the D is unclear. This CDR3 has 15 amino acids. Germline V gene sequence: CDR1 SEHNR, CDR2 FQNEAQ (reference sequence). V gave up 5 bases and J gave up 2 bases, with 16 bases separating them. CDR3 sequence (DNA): TGTGCCAGCAGCCCCCCCCGACACGGAACCTACGAGCAGTACTTC. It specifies CASSPPRHGTYEQYF.

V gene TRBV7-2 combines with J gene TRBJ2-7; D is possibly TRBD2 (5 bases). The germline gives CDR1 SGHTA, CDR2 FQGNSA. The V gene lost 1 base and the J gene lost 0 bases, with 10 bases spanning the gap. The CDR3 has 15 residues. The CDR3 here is CASSLGPGSSYEQYF. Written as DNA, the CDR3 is TGTGCCAGCAGCTTAGGGCCGGGGAGCTCCTACGAGCAGTACTTC.

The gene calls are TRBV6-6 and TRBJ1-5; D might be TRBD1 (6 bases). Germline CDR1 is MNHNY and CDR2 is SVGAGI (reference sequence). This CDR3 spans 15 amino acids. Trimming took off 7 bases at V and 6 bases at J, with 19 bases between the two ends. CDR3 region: CASTIAGGKGQPQHF. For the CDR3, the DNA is TGTGCCAGCACCATAGCGGGGGGCAAGGGTCAGCCCCAGCATTTT.

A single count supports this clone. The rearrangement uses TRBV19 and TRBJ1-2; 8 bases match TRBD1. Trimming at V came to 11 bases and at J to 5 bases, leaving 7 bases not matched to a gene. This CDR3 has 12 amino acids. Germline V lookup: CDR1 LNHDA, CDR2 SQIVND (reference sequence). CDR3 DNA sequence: TGTGCCGCCCGGGACAGGCCTTATGGCTACACCTTC. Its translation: CAARDRPYGYTF.

The DNA of the CDR3 is TGTGCCAGCAGTCTTACAGGAAACACCGGGGAGCTGTTTTTT. Translated, it gives CASSLTGNTGELFF. V is TRBV6-5 and J is TRBJ2-2, with D possibly TRBD1 on 5 matching bases. Trimming took off 5 bases at V and 2 bases at J, with 9 bases between the two ends. The CDR3 extends over 14 amino acids. Germline V CDR1 and CDR2: MNHEY, SVGAGI.

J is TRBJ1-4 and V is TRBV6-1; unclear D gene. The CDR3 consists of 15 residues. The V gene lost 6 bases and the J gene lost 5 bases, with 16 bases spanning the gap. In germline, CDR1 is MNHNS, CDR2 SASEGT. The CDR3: CASRIDRGGNEKLFF. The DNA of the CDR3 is TGTGCCAGCAGAATCGACCGGGGTGGGAATGAAAAACTGTTTTTT.

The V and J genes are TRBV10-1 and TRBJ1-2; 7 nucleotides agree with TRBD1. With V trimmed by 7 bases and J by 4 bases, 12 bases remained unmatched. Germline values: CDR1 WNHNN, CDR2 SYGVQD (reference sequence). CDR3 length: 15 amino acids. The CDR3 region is CASKGQSQRIYGYTF. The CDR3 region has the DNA TGCGCCAGCAAGGGACAGTCCCAAAGGATCTATGGCTACACCTTC.

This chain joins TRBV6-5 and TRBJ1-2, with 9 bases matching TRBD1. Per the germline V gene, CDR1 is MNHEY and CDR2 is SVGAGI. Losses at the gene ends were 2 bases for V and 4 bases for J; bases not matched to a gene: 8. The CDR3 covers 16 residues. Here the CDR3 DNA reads TGTGCCAGCAGTTACAGAACGACAGGGGGATCCTATGGCTACACCTTC. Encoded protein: CASSYRTTGGSYGYTF.

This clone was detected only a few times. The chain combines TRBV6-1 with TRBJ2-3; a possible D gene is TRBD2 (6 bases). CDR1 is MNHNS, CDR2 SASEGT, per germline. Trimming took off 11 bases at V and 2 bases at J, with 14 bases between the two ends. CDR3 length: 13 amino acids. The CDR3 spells CAGGIGDTDTQYF. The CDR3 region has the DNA TGTGCCGGGGGGATTGGTGACACAGATACGCAGTATTTT.

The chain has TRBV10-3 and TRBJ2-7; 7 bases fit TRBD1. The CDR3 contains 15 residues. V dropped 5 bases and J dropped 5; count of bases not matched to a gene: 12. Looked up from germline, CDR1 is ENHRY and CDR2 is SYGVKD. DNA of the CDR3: TGTGCCATCAGTCCGCGTCAGGGGGTAAGAAACGAGCAGTACTTC. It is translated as CAISPRQGVRNEQYF.

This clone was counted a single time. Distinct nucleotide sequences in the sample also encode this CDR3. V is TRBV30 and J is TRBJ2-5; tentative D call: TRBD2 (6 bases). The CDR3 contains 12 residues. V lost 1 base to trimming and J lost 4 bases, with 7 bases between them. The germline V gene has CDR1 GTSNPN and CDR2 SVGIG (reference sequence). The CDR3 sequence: CAWSEAGETQYF. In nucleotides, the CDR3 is TGTGCCTGGAGTGAAGCGGGAGAGACCCAGTACTTC.

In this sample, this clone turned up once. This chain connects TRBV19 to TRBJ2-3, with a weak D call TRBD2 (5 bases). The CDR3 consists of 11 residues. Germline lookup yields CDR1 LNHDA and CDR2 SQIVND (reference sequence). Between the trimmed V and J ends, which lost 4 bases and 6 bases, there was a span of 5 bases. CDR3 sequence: CASSSGDTQYF. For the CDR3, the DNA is TGTGCCAGTAGTAGCGGGGATACGCAGTATTTT.

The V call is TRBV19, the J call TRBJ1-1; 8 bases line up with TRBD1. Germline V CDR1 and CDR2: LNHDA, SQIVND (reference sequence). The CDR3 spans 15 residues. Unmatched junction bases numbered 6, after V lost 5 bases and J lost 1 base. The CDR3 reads CASSALGQGNTEAFF. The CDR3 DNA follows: TGTGCCAGTAGTGCTCTTGGACAGGGGAACACTGAAGCTTTCTTT.

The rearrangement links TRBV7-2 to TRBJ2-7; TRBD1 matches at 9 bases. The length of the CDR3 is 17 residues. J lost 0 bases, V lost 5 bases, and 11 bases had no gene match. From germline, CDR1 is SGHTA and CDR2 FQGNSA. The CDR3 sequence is CASSTGQGLGYSYEQYF. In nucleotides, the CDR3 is TGTGCCAGCAGCACGGGACAGGGCTTGGGTTACTCCTACGAGCAGTACTTC.

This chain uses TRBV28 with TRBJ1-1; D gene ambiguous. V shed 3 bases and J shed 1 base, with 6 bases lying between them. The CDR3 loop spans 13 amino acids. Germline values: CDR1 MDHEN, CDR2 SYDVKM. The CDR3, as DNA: TGTGCCAGCAGTTTCTGGCAGAACACTGAAGCTTTCTTT. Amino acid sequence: CASSFWQNTEAFF.

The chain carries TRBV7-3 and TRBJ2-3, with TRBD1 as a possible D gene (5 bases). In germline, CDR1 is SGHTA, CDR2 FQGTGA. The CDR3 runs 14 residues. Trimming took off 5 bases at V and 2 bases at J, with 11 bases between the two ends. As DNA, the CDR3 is TGTGCCAGCAGCAAAGGGGCCTCCACAGATACGCAGTATTTT. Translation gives CASSKGASTDTQYF.

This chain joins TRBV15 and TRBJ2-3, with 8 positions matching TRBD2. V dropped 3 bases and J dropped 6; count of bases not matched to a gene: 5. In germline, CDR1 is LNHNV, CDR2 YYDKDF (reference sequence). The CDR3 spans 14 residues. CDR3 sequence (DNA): TGTGCCACCAGCAGCGGGACTAGAGGTGATACGCAGTATTTT. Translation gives CATSSGTRGDTQYF.

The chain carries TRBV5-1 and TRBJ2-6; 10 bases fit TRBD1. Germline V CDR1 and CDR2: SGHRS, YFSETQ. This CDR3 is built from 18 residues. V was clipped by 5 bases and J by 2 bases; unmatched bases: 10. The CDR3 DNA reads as TGCGCCAGCAGGAGACGGGACAGGGGAGTTACTGGGGCCAACGTCCTGACTTTC. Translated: CASRRRDRGVTGANVLTF.

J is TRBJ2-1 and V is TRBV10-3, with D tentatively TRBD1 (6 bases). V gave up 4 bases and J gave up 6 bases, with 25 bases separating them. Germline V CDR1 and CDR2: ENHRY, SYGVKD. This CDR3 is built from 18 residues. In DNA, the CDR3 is TGTGCCATCAGTGTGCAGGGGCGACCGACCCCAACGGGCAATGAGCAGTTCTTC. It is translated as CAISVQGRPTPTGNEQFF.

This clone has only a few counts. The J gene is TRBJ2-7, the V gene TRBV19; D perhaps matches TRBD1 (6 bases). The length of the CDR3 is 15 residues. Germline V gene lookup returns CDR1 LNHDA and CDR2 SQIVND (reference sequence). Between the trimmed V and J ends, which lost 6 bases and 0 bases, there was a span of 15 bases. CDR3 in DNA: TGTGCCAGTAGAAGCCCGGACAGACCCTCCTACGAGCAGTACTTC. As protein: CASRSPDRPSYEQYF.

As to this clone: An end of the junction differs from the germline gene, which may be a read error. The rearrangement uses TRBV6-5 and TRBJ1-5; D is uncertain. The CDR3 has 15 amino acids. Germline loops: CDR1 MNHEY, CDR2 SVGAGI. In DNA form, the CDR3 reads TGTGCCAGCAGGGGTCGGAGGTATAGCAGTCAGCCCCAGCATTTT. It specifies CASRGRRYSSQPQHF.

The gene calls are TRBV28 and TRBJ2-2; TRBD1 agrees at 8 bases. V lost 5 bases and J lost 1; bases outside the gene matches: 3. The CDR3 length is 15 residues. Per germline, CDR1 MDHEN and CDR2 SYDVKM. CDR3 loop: CASSTGQGNTGELFF. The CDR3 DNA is TGTGCCAGCAGTACCGGACAGGGGAACACCGGGGAGCTGTTTTTT.

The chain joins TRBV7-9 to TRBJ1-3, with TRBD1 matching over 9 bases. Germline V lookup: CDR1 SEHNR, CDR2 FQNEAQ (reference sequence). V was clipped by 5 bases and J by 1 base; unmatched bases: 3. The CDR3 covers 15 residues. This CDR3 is CASSTGGPSGNTIYF. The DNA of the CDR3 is TGTGCCAGCAGCACAGGGGGCCCGTCTGGAAACACCATATATTTT.